This TCR beta chain was obtained from a study of cytomegalovirus exposure and HLA in healthy donors. Germline V lookup: CDR1 SGHTA, CDR2 FQGNSA. Unmatched junction bases numbered 12, after V lost 4 bases and J lost 7 bases. The CDR3 is made up of 17 amino acids. Use of 60 Vbeta and 13 Jbeta primers characterized the PCR. Produced via immunoSEQ multiplex PCR; TCRdb's table is partial and in-frame only. Recorded here are under 200,000 clones; the top ten clones represent almost 6.5%. The specimen was PBMCs. The clonotype originates from a man under 40 in good health and CMV-seronegative. This chain links TRBV7-2 with TRBJ2-1; TRBD2 matches 11 bases. The CDR3 bases are TGTGCCAGCAGCTCCAGGACTAGCGGGTGGGGGGTAAATGAGCAGTTCTTC. Its protein product is CASSSRTSGWGVNEQFF. Drawing the rest from reference TRBV7-2 and TRBJ2-1, the complete variable domain is GAGVSQSPSNKVTEKGKDVELRCDPISGHTALYWYRQSLGQGLEFLIYFQGNSAPDKSGLPSDRFSAERTGGSVSTLTIQRTQQEDSAVYLCASSSRTSGWGVNEQFFGPGTRLTVL.